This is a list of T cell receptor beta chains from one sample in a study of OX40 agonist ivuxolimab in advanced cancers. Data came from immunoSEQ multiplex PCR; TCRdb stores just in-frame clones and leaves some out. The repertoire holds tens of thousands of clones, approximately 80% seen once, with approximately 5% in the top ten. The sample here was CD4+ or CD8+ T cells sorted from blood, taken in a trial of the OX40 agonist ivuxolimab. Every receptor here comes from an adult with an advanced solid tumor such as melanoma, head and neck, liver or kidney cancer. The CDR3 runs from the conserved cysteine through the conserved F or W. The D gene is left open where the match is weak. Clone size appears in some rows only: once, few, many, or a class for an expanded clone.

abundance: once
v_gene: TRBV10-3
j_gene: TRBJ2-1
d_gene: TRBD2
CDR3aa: CAISLSASGPYEQFF
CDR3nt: TGTGCCATCAGTCTATCGGCTAGCGGCCCATATGAGCAGTTCTTC

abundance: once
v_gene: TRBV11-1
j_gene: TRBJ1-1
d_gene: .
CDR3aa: CATSPTRTANEAFF
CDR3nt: TGTGCCACTTCCCCCACCCGGACGGCTAATGAAGCTTTCTTT

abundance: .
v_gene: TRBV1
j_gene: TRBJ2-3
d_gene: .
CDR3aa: CTSSQSCSGGDTDTQYF
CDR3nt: TGCACCAGCAGCCAAAGCTGTAGCGGGGGGGACACAGATACGCAGTATTTT

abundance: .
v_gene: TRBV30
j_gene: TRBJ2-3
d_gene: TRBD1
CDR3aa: CAWSVLKDRGLKASTDTQYF
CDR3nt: TGTGCCTGGAGTGTACTGAAGGACAGGGGCCTCAAAGCTAGCACAGATACGCAGTATTTT

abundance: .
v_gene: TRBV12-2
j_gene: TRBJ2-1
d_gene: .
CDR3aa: CASRVAGVQFF
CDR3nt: TGTGCAAGTCGGGTAGCGGGAGTACAGTTCTTC

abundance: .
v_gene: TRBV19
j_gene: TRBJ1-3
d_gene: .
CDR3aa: CASSRSRQASGNTIYF
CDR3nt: TGTGCCAGTAGCAGGTCTAGGCAGGCCTCTGGAAACACCATATATTTT

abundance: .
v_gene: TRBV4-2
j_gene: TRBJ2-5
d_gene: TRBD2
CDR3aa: CASSQGRLAGGPTRETQYF
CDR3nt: TGTGCCAGCAGCCAAGGGAGACTAGCGGGGGGGCCGACAAGGGAGACCCAGTACTTC

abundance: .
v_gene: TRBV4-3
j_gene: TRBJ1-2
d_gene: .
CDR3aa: CASSQDAGGGYTF
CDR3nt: TGCGCCAGCAGCCAAGACGCCGGGGGAGGCTACACCTTC

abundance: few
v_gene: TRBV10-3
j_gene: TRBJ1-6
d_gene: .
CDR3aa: CAISGGEGGSPLHF
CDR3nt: TGTGCCATCAGTGGCGGGGAGGGCGGATCACCCCTCCACTTT

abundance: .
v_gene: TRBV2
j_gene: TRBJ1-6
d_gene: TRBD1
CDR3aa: CASKWSRGLNSPLHF
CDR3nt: TGTGCCAGCAAGTGGAGCAGGGGGCTTAATTCACCCCTCCACTTT

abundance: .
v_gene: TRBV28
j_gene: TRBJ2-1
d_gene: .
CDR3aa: CASSLIREHEQFF
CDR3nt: TGTGCCAGCAGTTTGATACGGGAGCATGAGCAGTTCTTC

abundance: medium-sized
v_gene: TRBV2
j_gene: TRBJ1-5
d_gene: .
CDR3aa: CASSRDIGNQPQHF
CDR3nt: TGTGCCAGCAGCCGGGACATAGGCAATCAGCCCCAGCATTTT

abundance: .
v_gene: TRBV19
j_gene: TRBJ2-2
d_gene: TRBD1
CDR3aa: CASREGTGGTGELFF
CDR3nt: TGTGCCAGTAGAGAAGGGACAGGGGGAACCGGGGAGCTGTTTTTT

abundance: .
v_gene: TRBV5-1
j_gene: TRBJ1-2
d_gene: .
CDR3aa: CASSVESYYGYTF
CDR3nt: TGCGCCAGCAGCGTGGAGAGTTACTATGGCTACACCTTC

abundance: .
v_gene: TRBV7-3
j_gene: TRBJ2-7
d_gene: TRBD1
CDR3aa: CASSLGTGAYEQYF
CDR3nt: TGTGCCAGCAGCTTAGGGACAGGGGCCTACGAGCAGTACTTC

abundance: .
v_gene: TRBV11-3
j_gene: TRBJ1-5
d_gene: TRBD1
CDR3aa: CASSWGQGREPQHF
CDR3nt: TGTGCCAGCAGCTGGGGACAGGGGCGGGAGCCCCAGCATTTT

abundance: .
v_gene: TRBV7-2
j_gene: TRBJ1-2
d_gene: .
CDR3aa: CASSSQPTVNYGYTF
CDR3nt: TGTGCCAGCAGCTCGCAACCGACGGTGAACTATGGCTACACCTTC